The entry below gives a single T cell receptor (beta chain) sequence along with its context. Its antigen target is currently unknown. Base qualities are not provided; no much larger clone lies one nucleotide away. To prepare the library, the immunoSEQ multiplex PCR assay was applied. The deep sequencing platform assayed around 10^5 TCR templates per sample. Genomic DNA extracted from sorted T cells was used for TCRbeta CDR3 sequencing. The authors processed their data as follows. The R programming language was used for clonal analysis of TCRbeta CDR3 data. Alloreactive CD4+ and CD8+ clones were identified by comparing unstimulated samples to CFSE-low samples taken after the reaction. By matching sequences to the repertoires of sorted unstimulated Treg and non-Treg cells, each alloreactive CD4+ clone was assigned a regulatory or non-regulatory origin. TCRdb obtained this table from immuneACCESS and retained in-frame rearrangements with V and J assigned. These tables miss some clones; where compared with another copy, unresolved V genes account for less than half of the shortfall, and the remainder is unexplained. V, J and clone size are those of that table, while D and trimming were read from the DNA. In this sample the table shows about 120,000 clones, roughly 95% of which occur a single time. The ten biggest clones cover roughly 0.15% of the sample.

This specimen comes from a study of siplizumab effects on memory and regulatory T cells (dated by TCRdb to the late 2010s). At the level of the whole study: The study examined how the anti-CD2 antibody siplizumab affects alloreactive T-cell subsets in allogeneic mixed lymphocyte reactions built from human PBMCs. Summary of the overall study and its limitations: The suppressive function of proliferating Tregs from siplizumab cultures was not functionally confirmed. Among mappable alloreactive CD4+ clones, the Treg-derived fraction averaged approximately 72% with siplizumab versus approximately 27% in control reactions. Unstimulated naive T cells appeared to be more diverse than memory T cells, and naive cells seemed to make a substantial contribution to the alloresponse. The cumulative frequency of alloreactive sequences that could be traced back to unstimulated CD4+ memory T cells was significantly reduced by siplizumab. Because sequences below about 10^-5 frequency were poorly captured, only a minor fraction of alloreactive clones could be mapped to unstimulated subsets. About 80-96% of proliferating CD4+ or CD8+ clones could not be given a naive or memory phenotype.

TCRbeta CDR3 sequencing was performed on sorted unstimulated T cells and on proliferating T cells recovered from mixed lymphocyte reactions. Fresh whole blood from 9 to 11 HLA-typed healthy donors was used to isolate PBMCs. Unstimulated CD4+ non-regulatory T cells were FACS-sorted to map the origin of alloreactive clones. Germline trimming amounts to 7 bases on V and 1 base on J, with 5 as the count of junction bases outside the gene matches. CDR1 is given as MDHEN and CDR2 as SYDVKM, both from the germline V gene. Inclusive of the bounding cysteine and phenylalanine, the CDR3 is 14 residues long. Of the read, only the CDR3 DNA is kept; its 42 bases are in frame from base 1.

The specimen was non-Treg CD4+ T cells sorted from blood. Reading the label with the study, this specimen's cell subset or site is: FACS-sorted unstimulated CD4+ non-regulatory T cells. Rearrangement joined TRBV28 to TRBJ2-7; TRBD1 lines up with 9 middle nucleotides. This receptor was obtained from a human donor in good health. Here is the DNA: TGTGCCAGCACCCCCGGGACAGGGTCCTACGAGCAGTACTTC. This codes for CASTPGTGSYEQYF.